This TCR beta chain was retrieved from a study of blood T cell repertoires in COVID-19. Study summary: Donors in the United States, Italy and Spain gave samples during acute or convalescent COVID-19. In each case, the material was cDNA or gDNA derived from T cells, B-cell-depleted T cells, or PBMCs.

Participants were aged 18 to 89 years from more than 20 US areas. Trimming shortened V by 8 bases and J by 2 bases, and 22 bases separated the two germline ends. CDR3 length: 17 amino acids. CDR1 is LNHDA, CDR2 SQIVND, per germline (reference sequence). TCRdb's copy holds only in-frame clones and misses some; the assay was immunoSEQ multiplex PCR. The data contain around 330,000 clones, 89% of them seen just once; the ten biggest clones take up roughly 5.2%. The clonotype comes from a man between 60 and 70 years old who had recovered from COVID-19. The specimen sequenced was PBMCs or T cells enriched from blood (not recorded which). The chain employs TRBV19 and TRBJ1-5; D possibly corresponds to TRBD1 (6 bases). CDR3 DNA sequence: TGTGCCAGTTCGGGCAGCCCCCAGGGGTTTGGCAATCAGCCCCAGCATTTT. Its translation: CASSGSPQGFGNQPQHF.